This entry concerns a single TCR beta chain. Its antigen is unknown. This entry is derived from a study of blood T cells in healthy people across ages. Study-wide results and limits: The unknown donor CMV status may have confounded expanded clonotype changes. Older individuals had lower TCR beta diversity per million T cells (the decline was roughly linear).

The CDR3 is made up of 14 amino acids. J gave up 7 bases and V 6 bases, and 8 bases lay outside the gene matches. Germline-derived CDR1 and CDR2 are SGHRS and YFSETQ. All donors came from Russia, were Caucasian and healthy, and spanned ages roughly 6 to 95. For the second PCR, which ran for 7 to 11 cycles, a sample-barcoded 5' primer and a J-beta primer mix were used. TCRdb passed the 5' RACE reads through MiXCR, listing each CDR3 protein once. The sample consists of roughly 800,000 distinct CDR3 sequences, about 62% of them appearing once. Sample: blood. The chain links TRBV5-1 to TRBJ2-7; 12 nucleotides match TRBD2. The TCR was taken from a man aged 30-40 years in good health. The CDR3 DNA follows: TGCGCCAGCACCCGACTAGCGGGGGAGAGGGAGCAGTACTTC. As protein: CASTRLAGEREQYF.